This is a list of T cell receptor beta chains from one sample in a study of blood T cell repertoires in COVID-19. The assay was immunoSEQ multiplex PCR, and TCRdb's table has in-frame clones only and misses some. The table records approximately 100,000 clones, about 88% of them present only once. The sequenced sample was peripheral blood. These receptors came from a human donor in a cohort sampled during active COVID-19. Both conserved end residues are part of each CDR3. A D gene is named only where the DNA matches it firmly. The listing skips clone size in some rows; elsewhere it reads once, few, many or a size class.

TRBJ2-7 - TRBV7-2 15 TRBD2 CASSYGGSSAYEQYF TGTGCCAGCAGCTACGGCGGGAGTTCGGCCTACGAGCAGTACTTC
TRBJ2-1 - TRBV12-5 16 TRBD2 CASGPLTSGGAYEQFF TGTGCTAGTGGTCCCCTGACTAGCGGGGGGGCCTATGAGCAGTTCTTC
TRBJ2-7 once TRBV10-3 15 - CAIGQGGGGNYEQYF TGTGCCATCGGACAGGGAGGGGGCGGAAACTACGAGCAGTACTTC
TRBJ1-1 - TRBV11-2 13 - CASSLLEGTEAFF TGTGCCAGCAGCTTGCTTGAGGGCACTGAAGCTTTCTTT
TRBJ1-1 - TRBV2 14 TRBD1 CASRAQGANTEAFF TGTGCCAGCAGAGCCCAGGGGGCGAACACTGAAGCTTTCTTT
TRBJ2-5 - TRBV18 15 TRBD2 CASSPSGTSGETQYF TGTGCCAGCTCACCGTCCGGGACTAGCGGAGAGACCCAGTACTTC
TRBJ2-3 - TRBV4-2 17 - CASSQESGSGVTDTQYF TGTGCCAGCAGCCAAGAGAGTGGGAGTGGGGTCACAGATACGCAGTATTTT
TRBJ2-3 - TRBV29-1 14 TRBD2 CSVESAGRTDTQYF TGCAGCGTTGAGTCAGCGGGACGCACAGATACGCAGTATTTT
TRBJ2-1 - TRBV18 12 - CASSPLRDEQFF TGTGCCAGCTCACCTCTCAGGGATGAGCAGTTCTTC
TRBJ2-1 - TRBV4-3 14 - CASSRGGYSNEQFF TGCGCCAGCAGCCGGGGGGGCTACTCCAATGAGCAGTTCTTC
TRBJ2-1 once TRBV28 9 - CASSQEQFF TGTGCCAGCAGTCAGGAGCAGTTCTTC
TRBJ2-3 - TRBV10-2 13 - CASRGSVLDTQYF TGCGCCAGCAGGGGCTCTGTCCTAGATACGCAGTATTTT
TRBJ1-2 - TRBV18 15 TRBD1 CASSPLGQGSDGYTF TGTGCCAGCTCACCACTCGGACAGGGTTCCGATGGCTACACCTTC
TRBJ1-6 once TRBV28 17 - CASSLAPQSSYNSPLHF TGTGCCAGCAGTTTAGCCCCACAGAGCTCCTATAATTCACCCCTCCACTTT
TRBJ1-5 - TRBV12-3/TRBV12-4 12 - CASSLGSQPQHF TGTGCCAGCAGTTTAGGGAGTCAGCCCCAGCATTTT
TRBJ1-1 - TRBV7-2 14 - CASSFLTVNTEAFF TGTGCCAGCAGCTTCTTAACAGTTAACACTGAAGCTTTCTTT
TRBJ1-2 few TRBV6-5 16 TRBD1 CASSYSPGTGSNGYTF TGTGCCAGCAGTTACTCGCCCGGGACAGGGTCCAATGGCTACACCTTC
TRBJ2-7 - TRBV11-2 15 TRBD2 CASSLSTAGAGEQYF TGTGCCAGCAGCTTGTCCACAGCGGGAGCTGGGGAGCAGTACTTC
TRBJ2-6 - TRBV2 16 - CASRKGMEAGANVLTF TGTGCCAGCAGGAAGGGGATGGAAGCTGGGGCCAACGTCCTGACTTTC
TRBJ2-2 - TRBV28 13 - CASGQVYTGELFF TGTGCCAGCGGCCAGGTTTACACCGGGGAGCTGTTTTTT
TRBJ2-5 once TRBV2 10 - CASTGETQYF TGTGCCAGCACCGGGGAGACCCAGTACTTC
TRBJ2-3 - TRBV9 15 - CASSVGVGGTDTQYF TGTGCCAGCAGCGTAGGAGTAGGGGGCACAGATACGCAGTATTTT
TRBJ2-5 once TRBV7-9 14 - CASSLNSGQETQYF TGTGCCAGCAGCTTAAATAGCGGACAAGAGACCCAGTACTTC
TRBJ1-6 - TRBV2 14 - CASSERTMWAPLHF TGTGCCAGCAGTGAGCGGACAATGTGGGCACCCCTCCACTTT
TRBJ2-2 once TRBV9 15 TRBD2 CASSSSGRSNGELFF TGTGCCAGCAGTTCTAGCGGGAGGAGTAACGGGGAGCTGTTTTTT
TRBJ2-3 - TRBV7-9 14 - CASSLVAEGDTQYF TGTGCCAGCAGCTTAGTTGCGGAGGGAGATACGCAGTATTTT
TRBJ1-6 - TRBV2 15 - CASSEQGGTNSPLHF TGTGCCAGCAGTGAACAGGGAGGGACTAATTCACCCCTCCACTTT
TRBJ1-1 - TRBV6-5 14 - CASSLRQMNTEAFF TGTGCCAGCAGTTTGAGGCAGATGAACACTGAAGCTTTCTTT
TRBJ1-2 - TRBV9 15 - CASSVARNHNYGYTF TGTGCCAGCAGCGTAGCCAGGAACCATAACTATGGCTACACCTTC
TRBJ2-7 - TRBV7-9 13 - CASSLVGLYEQYF TGTGCCAGCAGCTTAGTCGGACTCTACGAGCAGTACTTC
TRBJ2-2 once TRBV6-2/TRBV6-3 18 - CASIPGGGRDYGAGELFF TGTGCCAGCATCCCAGGGGGGGGCCGTGACTACGGGGCCGGGGAGCTGTTTTTT
TRBJ2-5 - TRBV18 17 - CASSLNTLAGPGETQYF TGTGCCAGCTCACTTAATACGCTAGCAGGCCCCGGGGAGACCCAGTACTTC
TRBJ2-2 - TRBV5-1 15 TRBD1 CASSEGTGDTGELFF TGCGCCAGCAGCGAAGGGACAGGGGACACCGGGGAGCTGTTTTTT
TRBJ2-3 - TRBV6-5 15 - CASRGDFRSADTQYF TGTGCCAGCAGGGGGGACTTTAGGTCAGCAGATACGCAGTATTTT
TRBJ1-2 once TRBV6-5 14 TRBD1 CASSQGGSDYGYTF TGTGCCAGCAGCCAGGGGGGCTCGGACTATGGCTACACCTTC
TRBJ2-7 - TRBV5-1 18 TRBD2 CASSLGRTSGESRYEQYF TGCGCCAGCAGCCTGGGGCGGACTAGCGGGGAAAGCAGGTACGAGCAGTACTTC
TRBJ2-1 - TRBV5-4 15 - CASRESLMWDNEQFF TGTGCCAGCAGGGAGAGCCTGATGTGGGACAATGAGCAGTTCTTC
TRBJ2-1 - TRBV9 15 - CASSVSGGARDEQFF TGTGCCAGCAGCGTATCCGGCGGGGCCAGAGATGAGCAGTTCTTC
TRBJ2-1 - TRBV3-1/TRBV3-2 16 - CASSQGLGGSYNEQFF TGTGCCAGCAGCCAAGGGCTGGGCGGGTCCTACAATGAGCAGTTCTTC
TRBJ2-3 - TRBV19 16 TRBD2 CASGSRTSGVTDTQYF TGTGCCAGTGGAAGTCGGACTAGCGGGGTTACAGATACGCAGTATTTT
TRBJ2-1 - TRBV3-1/TRBV3-2 16 TRBD2 CASSLGLAGAYNEQFF TGTGCCAGCAGCCTCGGACTAGCGGGCGCCTACAATGAGCAGTTCTTC
TRBJ2-7 - TRBV10-3 16 - CATQPGPGTGRYEQYF TGTGCCACCCAACCCGGACCAGGGACTGGAAGATACGAGCAGTACTTC
TRBJ2-5 - TRBV6-5 15 TRBD1 CASSWGTGGQETQYF TGTGCCAGCAGTTGGGGGACAGGAGGCCAAGAGACCCAGTACTTC
TRBJ2-7 - TRBV6-5 15 TRBD2 CASRPSGGSSYEQYF TGTGCCAGCAGGCCAAGCGGGGGAAGCTCCTACGAGCAGTACTTC
TRBJ2-1 - TRBV19 14 - CASSTLALRNEQFF TGTGCCAGTAGTACCCTAGCGCTCCGCAATGAGCAGTTCTTC
TRBJ2-1 - TRBV7-9 17 TRBD2 CASSFPLLAGLYNEQFF TGTGCCAGCAGCTTCCCCCTACTAGCGGGACTTTACAATGAGCAGTTCTTC
TRBJ1-4 - TRBV4-1 15 TRBD1 CASSQGSTGGEKLFF TGCGCCAGCAGCCAAGGGTCGACAGGGGGCGAAAAACTGTTTTTT
TRBJ2-5 - TRBV20-1 11 TRBD2 CSASQLASQYF TGCAGTGCTAGTCAACTAGCGTCCCAGTACTTC
TRBJ2-3 - TRBV7-9 11 - CASRGADTQYF TGTGCCAGCAGAGGGGCAGATACGCAGTATTTT
TRBJ1-2 - TRBV27 14 TRBD1 CASSSDRGRNGYTF TGTGCCAGCAGTTCCGACAGGGGGCGGAATGGCTACACCTTC
TRBJ2-7 - TRBV24-1 13 - CATGTDESYEQYF TGTGCCACCGGGACTGACGAATCCTACGAGCAGTACTTC